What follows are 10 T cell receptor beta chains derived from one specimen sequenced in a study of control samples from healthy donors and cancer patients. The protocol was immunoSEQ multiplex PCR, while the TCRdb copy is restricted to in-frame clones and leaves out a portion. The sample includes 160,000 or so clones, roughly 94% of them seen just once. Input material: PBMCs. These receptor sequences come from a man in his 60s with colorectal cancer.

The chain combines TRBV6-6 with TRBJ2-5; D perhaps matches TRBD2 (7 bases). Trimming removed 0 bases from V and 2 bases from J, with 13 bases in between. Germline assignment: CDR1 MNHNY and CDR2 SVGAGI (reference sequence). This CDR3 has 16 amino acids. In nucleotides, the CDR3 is TGTGCCAGCAGTTACTCGACGGCGGGGGCTCAAGAGACCCAGTACTTC. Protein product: CASSYSTAGAQETQYF.

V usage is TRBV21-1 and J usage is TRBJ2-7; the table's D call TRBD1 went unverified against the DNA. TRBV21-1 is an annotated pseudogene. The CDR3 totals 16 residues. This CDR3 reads CASSKGRDRLFHEQYF. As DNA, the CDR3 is TGTGCCAGCAGCAAAGGCAGGGACAGGTTGTTCCACGAGCAGTACTTC.

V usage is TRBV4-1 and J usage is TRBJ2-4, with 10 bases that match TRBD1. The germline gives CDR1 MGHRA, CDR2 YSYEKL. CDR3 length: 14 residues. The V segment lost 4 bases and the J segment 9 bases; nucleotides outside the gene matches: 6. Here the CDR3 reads CASSPRDRGPIQYF. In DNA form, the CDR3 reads TGCGCCAGCAGCCCCCGGGACAGGGGTCCCATTCAGTACTTC.

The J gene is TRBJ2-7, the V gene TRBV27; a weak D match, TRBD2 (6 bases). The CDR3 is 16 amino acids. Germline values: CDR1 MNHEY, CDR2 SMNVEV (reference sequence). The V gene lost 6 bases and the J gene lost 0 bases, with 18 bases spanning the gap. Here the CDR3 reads CASRTHAGTYSYEQYF. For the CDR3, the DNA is TGTGCCAGCAGAACTCACGCCGGGACTTACTCCTACGAGCAGTACTTC.

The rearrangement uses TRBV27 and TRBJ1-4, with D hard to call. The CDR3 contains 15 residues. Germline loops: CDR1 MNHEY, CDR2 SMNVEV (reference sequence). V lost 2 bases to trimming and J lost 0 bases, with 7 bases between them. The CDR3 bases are TGTGCCAGCAGTTTAATGGGTACAACTAATGAAAAACTGTTTTTT. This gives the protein CASSLMGTTNEKLFF.

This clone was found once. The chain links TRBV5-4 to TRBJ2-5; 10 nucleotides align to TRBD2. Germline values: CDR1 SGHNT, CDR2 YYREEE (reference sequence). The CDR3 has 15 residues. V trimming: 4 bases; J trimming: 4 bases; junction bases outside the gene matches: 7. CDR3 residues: CASSPRTSGAETQYF. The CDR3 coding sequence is TGTGCCAGCAGCCCGCGGACTAGCGGTGCAGAGACCCAGTACTTC.

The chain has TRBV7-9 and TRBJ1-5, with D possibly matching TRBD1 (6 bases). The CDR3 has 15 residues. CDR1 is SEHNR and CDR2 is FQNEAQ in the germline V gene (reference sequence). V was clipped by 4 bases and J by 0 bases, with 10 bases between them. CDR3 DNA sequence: TGTGCCAGCAGCTCCGGGGGCCTTAGCAATCAGCCCCAGCATTTT. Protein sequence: CASSSGGLSNQPQHF.

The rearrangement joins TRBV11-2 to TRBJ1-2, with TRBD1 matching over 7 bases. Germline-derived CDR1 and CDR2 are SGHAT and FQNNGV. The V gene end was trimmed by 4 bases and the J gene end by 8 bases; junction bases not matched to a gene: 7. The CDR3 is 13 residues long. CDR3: CASSWTGMEGYTF. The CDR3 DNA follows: TGTGCCAGCAGCTGGACAGGAATGGAGGGCTACACCTTC.

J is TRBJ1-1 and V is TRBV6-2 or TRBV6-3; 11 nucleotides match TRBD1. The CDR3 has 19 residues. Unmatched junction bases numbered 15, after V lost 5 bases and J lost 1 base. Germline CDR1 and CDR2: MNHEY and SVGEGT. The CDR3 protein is CASSGRTGGVGSGNTEAFF. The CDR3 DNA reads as TGTGCCAGCAGTGGACGGACAGGGGGCGTTGGATCGGGGAACACTGAAGCTTTCTTT.

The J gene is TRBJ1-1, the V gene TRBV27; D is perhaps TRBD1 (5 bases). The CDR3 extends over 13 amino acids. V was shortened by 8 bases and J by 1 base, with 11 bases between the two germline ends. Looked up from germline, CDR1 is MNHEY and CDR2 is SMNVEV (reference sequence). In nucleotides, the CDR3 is TGTGCCAGCCGGGGGACCGCGAACACTGAAGCTTTCTTT. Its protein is CASRGTANTEAFF.